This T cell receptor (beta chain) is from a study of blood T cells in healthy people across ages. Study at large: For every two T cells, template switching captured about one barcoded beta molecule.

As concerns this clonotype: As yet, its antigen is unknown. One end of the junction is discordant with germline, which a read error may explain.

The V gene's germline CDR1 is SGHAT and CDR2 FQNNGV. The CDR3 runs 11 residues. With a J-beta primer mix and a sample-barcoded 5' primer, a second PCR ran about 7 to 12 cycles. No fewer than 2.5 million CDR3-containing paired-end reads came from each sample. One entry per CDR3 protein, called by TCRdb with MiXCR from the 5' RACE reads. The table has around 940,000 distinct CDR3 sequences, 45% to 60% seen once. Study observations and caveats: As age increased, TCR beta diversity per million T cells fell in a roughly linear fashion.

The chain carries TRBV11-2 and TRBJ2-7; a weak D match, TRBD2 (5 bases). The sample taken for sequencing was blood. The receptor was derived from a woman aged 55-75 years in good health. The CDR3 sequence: CASSGGRERYF. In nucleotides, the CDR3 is TGTGCCAGCAGCGGAGGACGCGAGCGGTACTTC.